Below, 11 T cell receptor beta chains from the same sample are listed, as sequenced in a study of shared clonotypes between healthy human individuals. Repertoires were generated with immunoSEQ multiplex PCR, while TCRdb's copy carries only in-frame clones and drops some. This table has about 2,500,000 clones, about 92% appearing once. The sequenced sample consisted of naive CD4+ T cells sorted from blood. As for subset: CD45RA+ positively selected. Receptors were obtained from a man aged 18 to 29 in good health.

The chain joins TRBV10-3 to TRBJ2-5; 10 bases align to TRBD1. V was pared by 7 bases and J by 5 bases, with 7 bases of the junction left unmatched. This CDR3 comprises 14 residues. Germline CDR1 ENHRY, CDR2 SYGVKD. The CDR3 DNA is TGTGCCATCACCTCGGGACAGGGGTTGGAGACCCAGTACTTC. Translated, it gives CAITSGQGLETQYF.

The CDR3 DNA reads TGTGCCAGTCGGTCGGTGAACACCGGGGAGCTGTTTTTT. Encoded protein: CASRSVNTGELFF. This chain links TRBV19 with TRBJ2-2, with unresolved D. Deletions cut 8 bases from V and 1 base from J, with 8 bases between. Germline V gives CDR1 LNHDA, CDR2 SQIVND (reference sequence). The CDR3 totals 13 residues.

Points on this clone: One end of the junction does not line up with germline, which may come from a read error. The rearrangement links TRBV5-1 to TRBJ1-2; no definite D call. The CDR3 length is 15 residues. From germline, CDR1 is SGHRS and CDR2 YFSETQ. The CDR3 protein is CASSPTNWVSDGYTF. CDR3 bases: TGCGCCAGCAGCCCTACTAATTGGGTCTCGGATGGGTACACCTTC.

The V and J genes are TRBV6-1 and TRBJ2-1; tentative D call: TRBD1 (6 bases). Per the germline V gene, CDR1 is MNHNS and CDR2 is SASEGT. The CDR3 spans 14 residues. The V and J ends lost 3 bases and 6 bases respectively, with 12 bases between them. The CDR3 loop is CASSEWGRVNEQFF. Written as DNA, the CDR3 is TGTGCCAGCAGTGAGTGGGGGCGAGTCAATGAGCAGTTCTTC.

This clone showed up just once. The rearrangement links TRBV7-3 to TRBJ1-1; D is undetermined. This CDR3 spans 13 amino acids. The ends were cut back, 5 bases at V and 2 bases at J, with 9 bases in the middle. Germline values: CDR1 SGHTA, CDR2 FQGTGA. In DNA, the CDR3 is TGTGCCAGCAGCGGAGGACTTAACACTGAAGCTTTCTTT. Its protein is CASSGGLNTEAFF.

This chain connects TRBV25-1 to TRBJ2-5; unclear D gene. CDR1 and CDR2 from the germline V gene are MGHDK and SYGVNS. The CDR3 covers 13 residues. V was pared by 6 bases and J by 0 bases, with 8 bases between. CDR3 nucleotides: TGTGCCAGCAGAAGAGACAACCAAGAGACCCAGTACTTC. Its translation: CASRRDNQETQYF.

Note on this clone: This sample includes further DNA sequences coding for the same CDR3. This sequence joins TRBV30 and TRBJ1-1, with 8 bases that match TRBD1. CDR3 size: 14 residues. The V gene's germline CDR1 is GTSNPN and CDR2 SVGIG (reference sequence). Losses at the gene ends were 1 base for V and 4 bases for J; bases not matched to a gene: 5. Written as DNA, the CDR3 is TGTGCCTGGAGTGCAGACAGGGGAGGCACTGAAGCTTTCTTT. Translated, it gives CAWSADRGGTEAFF.

The rearrangement joins TRBV19 to TRBJ1-1; a possible D gene is TRBD1 (6 bases). The germline V gene encodes CDR1 LNHDA and CDR2 SQIVND (reference sequence). This CDR3 has 17 amino acids. V lost 1 base to trimming and J lost 0 bases, with 15 bases between them. The CDR3, as DNA: TGTGCCAGTAGTATAGGTAGGGCCGGGACAATGAACACTGAAGCTTTCTTT. This gives the protein CASSIGRAGTMNTEAFF.

V gene TRBV11-3 combines with J gene TRBJ1-1; D gene uncertain. V was clipped by 5 bases and J by 1 base, with 11 bases between them. Per germline, CDR1 SGHNT and CDR2 YENEEA. The CDR3 extends over 14 amino acids. The CDR3 reads CASSPADTNTEAFF. The CDR3 DNA reads TGTGCCAGCAGCCCCGCTGACACGAACACTGAAGCTTTCTTT.

Points on this clone: Additional DNA sequences in this sample encode the identical CDR3. The chain carries TRBV2 and TRBJ2-7; D ambiguous. The V gene lost 4 bases and the J gene lost 1 base, with 5 bases spanning the gap. Germline-derived CDR1 and CDR2 are SNHLY and FYNNEI. The CDR3 spans 12 residues. The CDR3 DNA reads TGTGCCAGCAGTGTCGAATCCTACGAGCAGTACTTC. This gives the protein CASSVESYEQYF.

The chain is built from TRBV11-2 and TRBJ2-7; 8 nucleotides agree with TRBD2. The CDR3 has 15 amino acids. CDR1 and CDR2 (germline): SGHAT, FQNNGV. The junction had 10 bases not matched to a gene; V was cut back by 3 bases and J by 6 bases. In DNA form, the CDR3 reads TGTGCCAGCAGCTTGAGCGGGAGTTTACCGGGCGAGCAGTACTTC. Translating gives CASSLSGSLPGEQYF.